A selection of T cell receptor beta chains follows, all from one sample in a study of PD-1 blockade in classical Hodgkin lymphoma. Generated by immunoSEQ multiplex PCR, the TCRdb table keeps only in-frame clones and is missing some. The sample records approximately 25,000 clones, about four fifths being singletons. The material was CD4+ T cells from blood, obtained at baseline. The receptor source for this set is a human donor with classical Hodgkin lymphoma. Each CDR3 is given with its conserved first and last residue. Each record gives: D gene, J gene, V gene, clone size, CDR3 length, CDR3 protein, CDR3 DNA. D genes are given only for firm matches. The size entry is marked missing in some rows and otherwise reads once, few, many or a size class.

>NA|TRBJ1-4|TRBV18|NA|14
CASSPGFGREKLFF
TGTGCCAGCTCCCCGGGCTTTGGTCGTGAAAAACTGTTTTTT
>NA|TRBJ1-4|TRBV9|few|15
CASSVNGLGNEKLFF
TGTGCCAGCAGCGTAAATGGGTTAGGGAATGAAAAACTGTTTTTT
>NA|TRBJ1-4|TRBV28|NA|16
CASSPLQDVVNEKLFF
TGTGCCAGCAGCCCTTTACAGGACGTGGTTAATGAAAAACTGTTTTTT
>NA|TRBJ2-3|TRBV7-9|NA|12
CASSPSTDTQYF
TGTGCCAGCAGCCCCAGCACAGATACGCAGTATTTT
>NA|TRBJ1-2|TRBV6-6|NA|15
CASSYTTGTSYGYTF
TGTGCCAGCAGCTATACCACGGGGACCTCCTATGGCTACACCTTC
>NA|TRBJ1-1|TRBV6-5|few|12
CASKRPNTEAFF
TGTGCCAGCAAGCGACCGAACACTGAAGCTTTCTTT
>TRBD2|TRBJ2-1|TRBV28|once|13
CASTYTWGGEQFF
TGTGCCAGCACGTACACGTGGGGGGGTGAGCAGTTCTTC
>TRBD1|TRBJ2-7|TRBV19|NA|17
CASSTGGTGTILTQQYF
TGTGCCAGTAGTACCGGGGGGACAGGGACAATTCTTACGCAGCAGTACTTC
>TRBD1|TRBJ2-5|TRBV12-5|NA|14
CASAPETGVETQYF
TGTGCTAGTGCCCCGGAGACAGGGGTAGAGACCCAGTACTTC
>NA|TRBJ2-1|TRBV11-2|NA|11
CASSYHNEQFF
TGTGCCAGCAGCTATCACAATGAGCAGTTCTTC
>NA|TRBJ2-2|TRBV5-1|NA|14
CASSLAGDTGELFF
TGCGCCAGCAGCTTGGCCGGGGATACCGGGGAGCTGTTTTTT
>NA|TRBJ1-6|TRBV6-6|NA|13
CASSYGHNSPLHF
TGTGCCAGCAGTTACGGCCATAATTCACCCCTCCACTTT
>NA|TRBJ2-1|TRBV4-3|NA|15
CASSLQVSSYNEQFF
TGCGCCAGCAGCCTCCAAGTGAGTTCCTACAATGAGCAGTTCTTC
>NA|TRBJ1-1|TRBV7-9|few|12
CASSATGLSAFF
TGTGCCAGCAGCGCTACAGGGCTGTCGGCTTTCTTT
>TRBD1|TRBJ2-3|TRBV2|NA|15
CASSDDRGPTDTQYF
TGTGCCAGCAGTGACGACAGGGGGCCCACAGATACGCAGTATTTT
>NA|TRBJ1-1|TRBV28|NA|17
CASSFPGNTRVHAEAFF
TGTGCCAGCAGTTTTCCCGGGAACACACGAGTCCACGCTGAAGCTTTCTTT
>NA|TRBJ2-2|TRBV5-1|NA|13
CASNLGVPGELFF
TGCGCCAGCAACCTCGGGGTACCCGGGGAGCTGTTTTTT